The rows below give T cell receptor beta chains drawn from one sample of a study of T cell changes during pregnancy in multiple sclerosis. The protocol was immunoSEQ multiplex PCR, while the TCRdb copy is restricted to in-frame clones and leaves out a portion. The sample includes 75,000 to 95,000 clones, more than 85% of them seen just once. The sample in question was peripheral blood, obtained in the first trimester of pregnancy. These receptor sequences come from a female donor with multiple sclerosis, enrolled in a pregnancy study. CDR3s include the opening cysteine and the closing phenylalanine or tryptophan. Fields, in order: clone size, V gene, J gene, D gene, CDR3 DNA, CDR3 protein. A D gene is named only where the DNA matches it firmly. Size is stated for part of the rows, as once, few or many counts, or as a class when the clone is expanded.

.	TRBV6-5	TRBJ1-1	.	TGTGCCAGCAGCCCCTCTGGGAGGACTGAAGCTTTCTTT	CASSPSGRTEAFF
.	TRBV27	TRBJ2-7	TRBD2	TGTGCCAGCAGGCCTAGCGGGAGTTACGAGCAGTACTTC	CASRPSGSYEQYF
.	TRBV6-1	TRBJ2-7	TRBD1	TGTGCCAGCAGTACGCCGACAGGGCTCCCCTACGAGCAGTACTTC	CASSTPTGLPYEQYF
once	TRBV6-6	TRBJ1-3	TRBD1	TGTGCCAGCAGTCTCGACAGGGGCTCTGGAAACACCATATATTTT	CASSLDRGSGNTIYF
.	TRBV29-1	TRBJ2-7	TRBD2	TGCAGCGTTGAGGGGGGGGTCGGCGAGCAGTACTTC	CSVEGGVGEQYF
few	TRBV9	TRBJ2-4	.	TGTGCCAGCAGCCCCACGGCACTAGCTCGCGCCAAAAACATTCAGTACTTC	CASSPTALARAKNIQYF
.	TRBV11-2	TRBJ1-1	TRBD1	TGTGCCAGCAGGTCTCGGACAGGACCGAACACTGAAGCTTTCTTT	CASRSRTGPNTEAFF
.	TRBV28	TRBJ2-1	TRBD1	TGTGCCAGCAGAAGGGACAGGGCCAACAATGAGCAGTTCTTC	CASRRDRANNEQFF
.	TRBV6-1	TRBJ2-5	TRBD2	TGTGCCAGCAGCGAAGGGACTAGCGGGGACTTC	CASSEGTSGDF
.	TRBV30	TRBJ1-2	.	TGTGCCTGGAGTGTAGGGGGGGTAGGAGGCTACACCTTC	CAWSVGGVGGYTF
.	TRBV11-2	TRBJ2-7	TRBD1	TGTGCCAGCAGTAGGACAGGGCGGTACGAGCAGTACTTC	CASSRTGRYEQYF
.	TRBV28	TRBJ2-4	TRBD1	TGTGCCAGCAGCCCGGGCGCCTTACAGGGGGGCACCAAAAACATTCAGTACTTC	CASSPGALQGGTKNIQYF
.	TRBV5-6	TRBJ1-4	.	TGTGCCAGCAGCACCCGCGGGCGTGCTAATGAAAAACTGTTTTTT	CASSTRGRANEKLFF
.	TRBV14	TRBJ2-7	.	TGTGCCAGCAGCCAAGCCGCCTACGAGCAGTACTTC	CASSQAAYEQYF
.	TRBV10-3	TRBJ2-1	TRBD1	TGTGCCATCAGTGAGCCTGACAGGGAGTCGAGGAATGAGCAGTTCTTC	CAISEPDRESRNEQFF
.	TRBV7-8	TRBJ2-7	TRBD2	TGTGCCAGCAGCTTAGGAACTAGCGGGAGCCCATCCCAGATACGCGAGCAGTACTTC	CASSLGTSGSPSQIREQYF
.	TRBV10-3	TRBJ1-4	.	TGTGCCATCAGTGGCACAGGGACCGGGGGGGAAAAACTGTTTTTT	CAISGTGTGGEKLFF
.	TRBV7-9	TRBJ2-3	TRBD1	TGTGCCAGCAGCTTTCCGGACAGGACTAGCACAGATACGCAGTATTTT	CASSFPDRTSTDTQYF
.	TRBV4-3	TRBJ2-2	TRBD2	TGCGCCAGCAGCCAAGGGATAGCGGGAGAGTGGGAGCTGTTTTTT	CASSQGIAGEWELFF
.	TRBV13	TRBJ2-2	.	TGTGCCAGCAGCTTAGTCAGGAACACCGGGGAGCTGTTTTTT	CASSLVRNTGELFF
.	TRBV19	TRBJ2-5	TRBD1	TGTGCCAGTAGTATAGCTTTGGGACAGGGGAAGTACTTC	CASSIALGQGKYF
.	TRBV5-1	TRBJ2-4	TRBD1	TGCGCCAGCAGCTTGGGACAGGGTATCGCCAAAAACATTCAGTACTTC	CASSLGQGIAKNIQYF
.	TRBV6-6	TRBJ2-7	TRBD2	TGTGCCAGCAGTCCCAGCGGGAGGGGCTACGAGCAGTACTTC	CASSPSGRGYEQYF
.	TRBV14	TRBJ2-7	TRBD1	TGTGCCAGCAGCCCTGACAGGGGGCGAGGGTACGAGCAGTACTTC	CASSPDRGRGYEQYF
.	TRBV19	TRBJ2-1	TRBD2	TGTGCCAGTAGCTTCTGGGTAGCGGGAGTTCCATACAATGAGCAGTTCTTC	CASSFWVAGVPYNEQFF
.	TRBV19	TRBJ1-1	.	TGTGCCAGTAGTATAGGGACACTCGAAGCTTTCTTT	CASSIGTLEAFF
.	TRBV7-2	TRBJ2-1	TRBD2	TGTGCCAGCAGCGGAAAGGGACTAGCGGGAGGATATGAGCAGTTCTTC	CASSGKGLAGGYEQFF
.	TRBV7-2	TRBJ1-1	.	TGTGCCAGCAGCTCACCACTCAGGGACTCGGCTTTCTTT	CASSSPLRDSAFF
.	TRBV2	TRBJ1-2	.	TGTGCCAGCAGTGAAGGGACAAGATATGGCTACACCTTC	CASSEGTRYGYTF
.	TRBV5-1	TRBJ2-7	TRBD1	TGCGCCAGCAGCGGGGACAGTTACTACGAGCAGTACTTC	CASSGDSYYEQYF
.	TRBV30	TRBJ1-2	TRBD1	TGTGCCTGGTCACAGGGGGTAGGTGGCTACACCTTC	CAWSQGVGGYTF
.	TRBV6-5	TRBJ2-1	TRBD2	TGTGCCAGCAGTTTGGTAGGAGCGGGAGGGCGGAATGAGCAGTTCTTC	CASSLVGAGGRNEQFF
.	TRBV5-4	TRBJ2-3	TRBD1	TGTGCCAGCAGCTTGGAGGGACAGGTACCACGCACAGATACGCAGTATTTT	CASSLEGQVPRTDTQYF
.	TRBV11-2	TRBJ1-3	.	TGTGCCAGCACATCAGCGGGCAACTCTGGAAACACCATATATTTT	CASTSAGNSGNTIYF
once	TRBV5-1	TRBJ2-7	TRBD2	TGCGCCAGCAGCTTGCAAGCGGGAAGGCGCGAGCAGTACTTC	CASSLQAGRREQYF
.	TRBV7-2	TRBJ2-3	.	TGTGCCAGCAGCCCAGGCGGGACAGGCACAGATACGCAGTATTTT	CASSPGGTGTDTQYF
.	TRBV7-9	TRBJ1-3	.	TGTGCCAGCATCCCGGACTTTCCTACTGGAAACACCATATATTTT	CASIPDFPTGNTIYF
.	TRBV27	TRBJ2-5	TRBD2	TGTGCCAGCAAAGCGGGAGGGCTTAGAGAGACCCAGTACTTC	CASKAGGLRETQYF
.	TRBV20-1	TRBJ2-7	.	TGCAGTGCCCGTGAGGGTTACGAGCAGTACTTC	CSAREGYEQYF
once	TRBV7-8	TRBJ1-1	.	TGTGCCAGCAGCTTGGCAGGGGTTACTGAAGCTTTCTTT	CASSLAGVTEAFF
.	TRBV28	TRBJ1-2	TRBD1	TGTGCCAGCAGTCCTCTCCGGGACAGGGTTAGCTATGGCTACACCTTC	CASSPLRDRVSYGYTF
.	TRBV5-1	TRBJ2-3	.	TGCGCCAGCAGCGTTAGACAGCCCACTAGCACAGATACGCAGTATTTT	CASSVRQPTSTDTQYF
.	TRBV5-4	TRBJ1-2	.	TGTGCCAGCAGCTTGGATCCAGGGGTCTATGGCTACACCTTC	CASSLDPGVYGYTF
.	TRBV6-1	TRBJ2-7	.	TGTGCCAGCAGTGGATCAGGGAATCCCTACGAGCAGTACTTC	CASSGSGNPYEQYF
.	TRBV18	TRBJ1-1	TRBD1	TGTGCCAGCTCACCCGGGACAGCCCCCAATGTTGAAGCTTTCTTT	CASSPGTAPNVEAFF